Each of the 16 T cell receptor beta chains below was sequenced from the same sample in a study of blood T cell repertoires in COVID-19 (TCRdb year 2020). Libraries were prepared through the immunoSEQ multiplex PCR assay. TCRdb retrieved this table from immuneACCESS and kept in-frame rearrangements only. Not all clones are present; in checked studies, unresolved V genes account for under half, and no reason is known for the remainder. This sample lists more than 200,000 clones; roughly 80% were detected once. The ten largest make up roughly 10% of the sample. The sequenced sample was peripheral blood. The origin of the receptors is a woman aged 80 or older with acute or convalescent COVID-19.

The chain uses TRBV7-6 and TRBJ2-5; 8 bases are a match to TRBD2. The CDR3 covers 17 residues. V lost 3 bases and J lost 1; bases outside the gene matches: 10. CDR1 SGHVS and CDR2 FNYEAQ come from the germline V gene. The CDR3 sequence is CASSLMGGGTTQETQYF. CDR3 in DNA: TGTGCCAGCAGCTTGATGGGCGGGGGGACCACCCAAGAGACCCAGTACTTC.

The V call is TRBV18, the J call TRBJ1-5; TRBD1 aligns across 11 bases. The CDR3 loop spans 15 amino acids. After removal of 6 bases from V and 10 bases from J, the junction contained 11 bases not matched to a gene. Germline values: CDR1 KGHSH, CDR2 LQKENI. The CDR3 region is CASSRAGQGGEPQHF. The CDR3 region has the DNA TGTGCCAGCTCCCGAGCGGGACAGGGGGGCGAACCCCAGCATTTT.

The J gene is TRBJ1-1, the V gene TRBV30; D possibly corresponds to TRBD1 (5 bases). V lost 1 base to trimming and J lost 3 bases, with 6 bases between them. Germline assignment: CDR1 GTSNPN and CDR2 SVGIG (reference sequence). The CDR3 length is 12 residues. For the CDR3, the DNA is TGTGCCTGGAGTGCAGGGTACACTGAAGCTTTCTTT. Encoded protein: CAWSAGYTEAFF.

The rearrangement links TRBV7-9 to TRBJ1-4; D gene unclear. CDR1 and CDR2 from the germline V gene are SEHNR and FQNEAQ (reference sequence). With 1 base removed from V and 5 bases from J, the gap between germline ends came to 8 bases. CDR3 length: 14 amino acids. CDR3 in DNA: TGTGCCAGCAGCTTAGTCATGCAGAATGAAAAACTGTTTTTT. It is translated as CASSLVMQNEKLFF.

This clone has a single count. The chain uses TRBV30 and TRBJ2-1, with 9 bases lining up with TRBD1. The CDR3 totals 15 residues. Germline CDR1 reads GTSNPN; CDR2 reads SVGIG (reference sequence). Losses at the gene ends were 5 bases for V and 4 bases for J; bases not matched to a gene: 9. CDR3 residues: CAWEPPGQGYNEQFF. CDR3 bases: TGTGCCTGGGAACCCCCCGGACAGGGGTACAATGAGCAGTTCTTC.

The table lists this clone with a few counts. The chain recombines TRBV6-5 with TRBJ2-1, with D uncertain. V shed 5 bases and J shed 8 bases, with 10 bases lying between them. Germline V gene sequence: CDR1 MNHEY, CDR2 SVGAGI. The CDR3 has 12 amino acids. In nucleotides, the CDR3 is TGTGCCAGCAGTCCGACCCAGGATGAGCAGTTCTTC. Amino acid sequence: CASSPTQDEQFF.

This clone was seen more than once but under ten times. The V gene is TRBV5-1, the J gene TRBJ2-7, with 9 bases matching TRBD1. Losses at the gene ends were 4 bases for V and 4 bases for J; bases not matched to a gene: 9. The CDR3 has 15 residues. Germline CDR1 SGHRS, CDR2 YFSETQ. The CDR3: CASSPSATGGYEQYF. The CDR3 DNA sequence: TGCGCCAGCAGCCCGAGTGCGACAGGGGGGTACGAGCAGTACTTC.

Details on this clone: At one end, the junction sequence differs from germline, possibly due to a read error. This chain uses TRBV14 with TRBJ2-7; D might be TRBD1 (5 bases). CDR1 is SGHDN and CDR2 is FVKESK in the germline V gene. The CDR3 contains 12 residues. This CDR3 is CASSQDYQGRTF. The CDR3 coding sequence is TGTGCCAGCAGCCAAGATTACCAGGGTCGAACCTTC.

This clone has just one count. The chain joins TRBV7-9 to TRBJ1-4, with D tentatively TRBD1 (5 bases). CDR1 and CDR2 (germline): SEHNR, FQNEAQ (reference sequence). V lost 4 bases, J lost 8 bases, and 14 bases lay in between. The CDR3 sequence is 14 residues long. For the CDR3, the DNA is TGTGCCAGCAGCTCCTCAGGGTTAGTAGAAAAACTGTTTTTT. Protein sequence: CASSSSGLVEKLFF. Together with reference TRBV7-9 and TRBJ1-4, the CDR3 gives the full variable domain: DTGVSQNPRHKITKRGQNVTFRCDPISEHNRLYWYRQTLGQGPEFLTYFQNEAQLEKSRLLSDRFSAERPKGSFSTLEIQRTEQGDSAMYLCASSSSGLVEKLFFGSGTQLSVL.

A remark on this clone: At the DNA level, this CDR3 is encoded by other sequences in the same sample as well. The J gene is TRBJ1-3, the V gene TRBV12-3 or TRBV12-4; D is uncertain. V lost 3 bases to trimming and J lost 0 bases, with 3 bases between them. The CDR3 consists of 13 residues. CDR3 residues: CASSLSSGNTIYF. For the CDR3, the DNA is TGTGCCAGCAGTTTGAGCTCTGGAAACACCATATATTTT.

This clone occurred a few times. The chain employs TRBV18 and TRBJ2-1; 7 nucleotides match TRBD1. There are 15 residues in the CDR3. The V segment lost 3 bases and the J segment 0 bases; nucleotides outside the gene matches: 2. CDR1 is KGHSH and CDR2 is LQKENI in the germline V gene. In DNA, the CDR3 is TGTGCCAGCTCACCCCGGGACAGCTCCTACAATGAGCAGTTCTTC. This encodes CASSPRDSSYNEQFF.

The rearrangement links TRBV7-8 to TRBJ1-4; TRBD1 agrees at 10 bases. CDR3 size: 16 residues. Germline V gene sequence: CDR1 SGHVS, CDR2 FQNEAQ. V lost 5 bases to trimming and J lost 0 bases; unmatched junction nucleotides: 3. CDR3 sequence reads: CASSTGQGATNEKLFF. The CDR3 nucleotides read TGTGCCAGCAGCACAGGACAGGGGGCAACTAATGAAAAACTGTTTTTT.

This chain joins TRBV6-5 and TRBJ1-4; 7 nucleotides line up with TRBD1. V lost 6 bases, J lost 7 bases, and 11 bases stayed unmatched. From germline, CDR1 is MNHEY and CDR2 SVGAGI. CDR3 length: 15 amino acids. CDR3 region: CASSSSRTGPEKLFF. The CDR3 nucleotides are TGTGCCAGCAGCTCATCTCGGACAGGCCCTGAAAAACTGTTTTTT.

The chain recombines TRBV6-5 with TRBJ1-5; 10 bases map to TRBD1. The CDR3 loop spans 16 amino acids. After removal of 4 bases from V and 2 bases from J, the junction contained 5 bases not matched to a gene. Germline V gene sequence: CDR1 MNHEY, CDR2 SVGAGI. This CDR3 is CASSSYGTGGNQPQHF. Written as DNA, the CDR3 is TGTGCCAGCAGTTCCTATGGGACAGGGGGCAATCAGCCCCAGCATTTT.

V gene TRBV7-2 combines with J gene TRBJ1-6; D may be TRBD1 (6 bases). The CDR3 is made up of 16 amino acids. V dropped 5 bases and J dropped 7 bases, with 18 bases sitting between them. Germline CDR1 reads SGHTA; CDR2 reads FQGNSA. CDR3 amino acids: CASSRDHRVGNSPLHF. The CDR3 DNA reads TGTGCCAGCAGCCGGGATCACAGGGTCGGGAATTCACCCCTCCACTTT.

The V gene is TRBV3-1 (or the pseudogene TRBV3-2), the J gene TRBJ2-7; the match to TRBD2 covers 14 bases. The CDR3 totals 15 residues. Unmatched junction bases numbered 3, after V lost 4 bases and J lost 4 bases. The V gene's germline CDR1 is LGHDT and CDR2 YNNKEL (reference sequence). As DNA, the CDR3 is TGTGCCAGCAGCCTCGGACTAGCGGGAGGATACGAGCAGTACTTC. Translated, it gives CASSLGLAGGYEQYF.